This is a list of T cell receptor beta chains from one sample in a study of shared clonotypes between healthy human individuals. The table came from immunoSEQ multiplex PCR; TCRdb's copy has only in-frame clones and leaves some out. Of about 2 million clones in the sample, roughly 95% were seen once. The specimen sequenced was naive CD8+ T cells sorted from blood. The receptors shown here come from a man aged 18 to 30 in good health. CDR3s include the opening cysteine and the closing phenylalanine or tryptophan. The D gene is left open where the match is weak. Clone size is shown for a subset of rows, as once, few, many or a class of expanded clone.

clone_size: -; j_call: TRBJ2-2; d_call: TRBD2; v_call: TRBV19; cdr3_nt: TGTGCCAGTAGTATGAAACAGCGGGAGGGCCGTACCGGGGAGCTGTTTTTT; cdr3_aa: CASSMKQREGRTGELFF
clone_size: -; j_call: TRBJ2-3; d_call: TRBD2; v_call: TRBV2; cdr3_nt: TGTGCCAGCAGTGGGTGGGACTATACAACCGATACGCAGTATTTT; cdr3_aa: CASSGWDYTTDTQYF
clone_size: -; j_call: TRBJ1-6; d_call: -; v_call: TRBV6-1; cdr3_nt: TGTGCCAGCAGTGAAAATTCTGGCGGATTTTATAATTCACCCCTCCACTTT; cdr3_aa: CASSENSGGFYNSPLHF
clone_size: -; j_call: TRBJ1-4; d_call: -; v_call: TRBV6-1; cdr3_nt: TGTGCCAGCAGTGAAGACAGTGAGGGTGAAAAACTGTTTTTT; cdr3_aa: CASSEDSEGEKLFF
clone_size: -; j_call: TRBJ2-5; d_call: TRBD2; v_call: TRBV9; cdr3_nt: TGTGCCAGCAGCCCCTGGGCTAGCGGGGGACAAGAGACCCAGTACTTC; cdr3_aa: CASSPWASGGQETQYF
clone_size: -; j_call: TRBJ2-1; d_call: -; v_call: TRBV6-1; cdr3_nt: TGTGCCAGCAGTGACTTCCAGGGGACTGTTTTGGGCGATGAGCAGTTCTTC; cdr3_aa: CASSDFQGTVLGDEQFF
clone_size: -; j_call: TRBJ2-1; d_call: -; v_call: TRBV7-6; cdr3_nt: TGTGCCAGCAGCTTGCGGGCCAGCGGAAGTGAGCAGTTCTTC; cdr3_aa: CASSLRASGSEQFF
clone_size: -; j_call: TRBJ2-1; d_call: -; v_call: TRBV11-2; cdr3_nt: TGTGCCACCCAATGGAACCCAGTCTACAATGAGCAGTTCTTC; cdr3_aa: CATQWNPVYNEQFF
clone_size: -; j_call: TRBJ2-1; d_call: -; v_call: TRBV2; cdr3_nt: TGTGCCAGCAAGGACCCGGGGGATGAGCAGTTCTTC; cdr3_aa: CASKDPGDEQFF
clone_size: -; j_call: TRBJ2-1; d_call: TRBD2; v_call: TRBV30; cdr3_nt: TGTGCCTGGAGGGGGGGACTAGCAGAGCAGTTCTTC; cdr3_aa: CAWRGGLAEQFF
clone_size: -; j_call: TRBJ2-1; d_call: TRBD1; v_call: TRBV29-1; cdr3_nt: TGCAGCGTTGAGCGGGGACAGGGATTCCATGAGCAGTTCTTC; cdr3_aa: CSVERGQGFHEQFF
clone_size: -; j_call: TRBJ2-7; d_call: -; v_call: TRBV27; cdr3_nt: TGTGCCAGCAGTTTATCCGGTTCGGGATTCTACGAGCAGTACTTC; cdr3_aa: CASSLSGSGFYEQYF
clone_size: -; j_call: TRBJ2-1; d_call: -; v_call: TRBV13; cdr3_nt: TGTGCCAGCAGCTTCGGGGGACCCTACAATGAGCAGTTCTTC; cdr3_aa: CASSFGGPYNEQFF
clone_size: -; j_call: TRBJ2-1; d_call: -; v_call: TRBV9; cdr3_nt: TGTGCCAGCAGCGTAGCCTCAAACTCCTACAATGAGCAGTTCTTC; cdr3_aa: CASSVASNSYNEQFF
clone_size: -; j_call: TRBJ1-5; d_call: -; v_call: TRBV5-1; cdr3_nt: TGCGCCAGCAGCCAGGACCACACAGGACATCTCATCAATCAGCCCCAGCATTTT; cdr3_aa: CASSQDHTGHLINQPQHF
clone_size: -; j_call: TRBJ2-7; d_call: -; v_call: TRBV5-6; cdr3_nt: TGTGCCAGCAGCTATATTGCGGCCTACGAGCAGTACTTC; cdr3_aa: CASSYIAAYEQYF
clone_size: -; j_call: TRBJ2-7; d_call: TRBD2; v_call: TRBV11-2; cdr3_nt: TGTGCCAGCAGACCCCCGGGGCTAGCGGGGAGCGACTACGAGCAGTACTTC; cdr3_aa: CASRPPGLAGSDYEQYF
clone_size: -; j_call: TRBJ2-7; d_call: TRBD2; v_call: TRBV9; cdr3_nt: TGTGCCAGCAGCGTAGGTGGACTAGCGGATTCCTACGAGCAGTACTTC; cdr3_aa: CASSVGGLADSYEQYF
clone_size: -; j_call: TRBJ1-3; d_call: -; v_call: TRBV5-6; cdr3_nt: TGTGCCAGCAGCTTGGTTCGCACAATCGGAAACACCATATATTTT; cdr3_aa: CASSLVRTIGNTIYF
clone_size: once; j_call: TRBJ1-1; d_call: -; v_call: TRBV4-2; cdr3_nt: TGTGCCAGCAGCCAGGGGGCGCCGTCTGAAGCTTTCTTT; cdr3_aa: CASSQGAPSEAFF
clone_size: -; j_call: TRBJ2-7; d_call: TRBD1; v_call: TRBV7-9; cdr3_nt: TGTGCCAGCAGCTTAACTCGGGACAGGGGGTACGAGCAGTACTTC; cdr3_aa: CASSLTRDRGYEQYF
clone_size: -; j_call: TRBJ2-1; d_call: TRBD1; v_call: TRBV19; cdr3_nt: TGTGCCAGTAGTACAGCCGGGACAGGTTTTTACAATGAGCAGTTCTTC; cdr3_aa: CASSTAGTGFYNEQFF
clone_size: -; j_call: TRBJ2-7; d_call: -; v_call: TRBV5-6; cdr3_nt: TGTGCCAGCAGCTTGCAGCCCATACGGGGCCTGGGCTACGAGCAGTACTTC; cdr3_aa: CASSLQPIRGLGYEQYF
clone_size: once; j_call: TRBJ2-7; d_call: -; v_call: TRBV29-1; cdr3_nt: TGCAGCGTTAACGGGGGAGGAAACGAGCAGTACTTC; cdr3_aa: CSVNGGGNEQYF
clone_size: -; j_call: TRBJ2-7; d_call: TRBD2; v_call: TRBV9; cdr3_nt: TGTGCCAGCAGCGTAGCCCGACTAGCGGGAGCCTACGAGCAGTACTTC; cdr3_aa: CASSVARLAGAYEQYF
clone_size: -; j_call: TRBJ1-6; d_call: TRBD1; v_call: TRBV5-1; cdr3_nt: TGCGCCAGCAGCTTGGGCAGAGGAGACAGGGAAATTCCCCTCCACTTT; cdr3_aa: CASSLGRGDREIPLHF
clone_size: -; j_call: TRBJ2-1; d_call: TRBD2; v_call: TRBV7-9; cdr3_nt: TGTGCCAGCAGCTTAGATCCCGGGAGGGCCTACAATGAGCAGTTCTTC; cdr3_aa: CASSLDPGRAYNEQFF
clone_size: -; j_call: TRBJ1-1; d_call: -; v_call: TRBV19; cdr3_nt: TGTGCCAGTAGTATCTGGTTCATGAACACTGAAGCTTTCTTT; cdr3_aa: CASSIWFMNTEAFF
clone_size: -; j_call: TRBJ2-3; d_call: -; v_call: TRBV10-2; cdr3_nt: TGCGCCAGCAGTGAGTCGGGGGGTTGGGCAGATACGCAGTATTTT; cdr3_aa: CASSESGGWADTQYF
clone_size: -; j_call: TRBJ2-7; d_call: -; v_call: TRBV4-3; cdr3_nt: TGCGCCAGCAGCCAAGATCCCCCGGGAGCGGAATCCTACGAGCAGTACTTC; cdr3_aa: CASSQDPPGAESYEQYF
clone_size: -; j_call: TRBJ2-7; d_call: -; v_call: TRBV2; cdr3_nt: TGTGCCAGCAGTGACGGCCCAGGGCATCTCACCTACGAGCAGTACTTC; cdr3_aa: CASSDGPGHLTYEQYF
clone_size: -; j_call: TRBJ2-7; d_call: TRBD2; v_call: TRBV5-1; cdr3_nt: TGCGCCAGCAGCTTGGGAGCGGGGAATTCCTACGAGCAGTACTTC; cdr3_aa: CASSLGAGNSYEQYF
clone_size: -; j_call: TRBJ2-2; d_call: TRBD1; v_call: TRBV27; cdr3_nt: TGTGCCGTACAGGGGTACGCCGGGGAGCTGTTTTTT; cdr3_aa: CAVQGYAGELFF
clone_size: -; j_call: TRBJ1-6; d_call: -; v_call: TRBV28; cdr3_nt: TGTGCCAGCAGTGACCCGGACAGCTCCTATAATTCACCCCTCCACTTT; cdr3_aa: CASSDPDSSYNSPLHF
clone_size: -; j_call: TRBJ1-6; d_call: TRBD1; v_call: TRBV9; cdr3_nt: TGTGCCAGCAGCGGGGAAGGGGGCGGCAATTCACCCCTCCACTTT; cdr3_aa: CASSGEGGGNSPLHF
clone_size: -; j_call: TRBJ2-1; d_call: -; v_call: TRBV18; cdr3_nt: TGTGCCAGCTCACCACCGGTGGCGGGGCCTAGAAATGAGCAGTTCTTC; cdr3_aa: CASSPPVAGPRNEQFF
clone_size: -; j_call: TRBJ2-3; d_call: TRBD2; v_call: TRBV2; cdr3_nt: TGTGCCAGCACAAGCGGACTAGCGGGGTACACAGATACGCAGTATTTT; cdr3_aa: CASTSGLAGYTDTQYF
clone_size: once; j_call: TRBJ1-2; d_call: -; v_call: TRBV7-8; cdr3_nt: TGTGCCAGCAGCTTAGTGCAGGGAGCTATGGATGGCTACACCTTC; cdr3_aa: CASSLVQGAMDGYTF
clone_size: -; j_call: TRBJ1-5; d_call: -; v_call: TRBV6-6; cdr3_nt: TGTGCCAGCAGTTACTTTAATGGGGGGGACCAGCATTTT; cdr3_aa: CASSYFNGGDQHF
clone_size: -; j_call: TRBJ2-7; d_call: TRBD1; v_call: TRBV6-5; cdr3_nt: TGTGCCAGCAGTTATTACAGGGGTTACGAGCAGTACTTC; cdr3_aa: CASSYYRGYEQYF
clone_size: few; j_call: TRBJ1-2; d_call: TRBD1; v_call: TRBV4-1; cdr3_nt: TGCGCCAGCAGCCATAGGACAGGCCCCTATGGCTACACCTTC; cdr3_aa: CASSHRTGPYGYTF
clone_size: once; j_call: TRBJ2-1; d_call: -; v_call: TRBV7-9; cdr3_nt: TGTGCCAGCAGCCCGAGGGGGCCGGGGGGCCCGTACAATGAGCAGTTCTTC; cdr3_aa: CASSPRGPGGPYNEQFF
clone_size: -; j_call: TRBJ1-1; d_call: -; v_call: TRBV5-1; cdr3_nt: TGCGCCAGCAGCTTGGTGGGAACTGAAGCTTTCTTT; cdr3_aa: CASSLVGTEAFF
clone_size: -; j_call: TRBJ2-7; d_call: -; v_call: TRBV6-1; cdr3_nt: TGTGCGCACAGCATGGGGGTAGGATACGAGCAGTACTTC; cdr3_aa: CAHSMGVGYEQYF
clone_size: -; j_call: TRBJ1-4; d_call: TRBD1; v_call: TRBV30; cdr3_nt: TGTGCCTGGAGCGCCGGACAGGTCGCAACTAATGAAAAACTGTTTTTT; cdr3_aa: CAWSAGQVATNEKLFF
clone_size: -; j_call: TRBJ2-7; d_call: TRBD1; v_call: TRBV5-4; cdr3_nt: TGTGCCAGCAGCCGCGGACAGGGTTTCTACGAGCAGTACTTC; cdr3_aa: CASSRGQGFYEQYF
clone_size: -; j_call: TRBJ1-6; d_call: -; v_call: TRBV11-2; cdr3_nt: TGTGCCAGCTCGGGCTCCAGGTATAATTCACCCCTCCACTTT; cdr3_aa: CASSGSRYNSPLHF
clone_size: -; j_call: TRBJ2-7; d_call: -; v_call: TRBV2; cdr3_nt: TGTGCCAGCAGTGAAGGGACAGCACTTTACGAGCAGTACTTC; cdr3_aa: CASSEGTALYEQYF
clone_size: -; j_call: TRBJ2-1; d_call: TRBD2; v_call: TRBV12-5; cdr3_nt: TGTGCTAGTGGTTGGAACGGACTAGCGGGAGTCAATGAGCAGTTCTTC; cdr3_aa: CASGWNGLAGVNEQFF
clone_size: -; j_call: TRBJ2-7; d_call: TRBD1; v_call: TRBV29-1; cdr3_nt: TGCAGCGGGACCCGACAGGGGAGCTACGAGCAGTACTTC; cdr3_aa: CSGTRQGSYEQYF
clone_size: -; j_call: TRBJ1-1; d_call: -; v_call: TRBV19; cdr3_nt: TGTGCCAGTAGTTACGCAGAGGGGACTGAAGCTTTCTTT; cdr3_aa: CASSYAEGTEAFF
clone_size: -; j_call: TRBJ1-1; d_call: TRBD1; v_call: TRBV19; cdr3_nt: TGTGCCAGTGCCGCCTTCTCGGACAGGGTAACTGAAGCTTTCTTT; cdr3_aa: CASAAFSDRVTEAFF
clone_size: -; j_call: TRBJ2-7; d_call: -; v_call: TRBV9; cdr3_nt: TGTGCCAGCAGCGTAGACGGGGGTGCCTACGAGCAGTACTTC; cdr3_aa: CASSVDGGAYEQYF
clone_size: -; j_call: TRBJ2-5; d_call: -; v_call: TRBV11-2; cdr3_nt: TGTGCCAGCAGCTTAGGATCGTTGAGCGGAGAGACCCAGTACTTC; cdr3_aa: CASSLGSLSGETQYF
clone_size: -; j_call: TRBJ2-7; d_call: TRBD1; v_call: TRBV29-1; cdr3_nt: TGCAGCGTTGACCTGGGACAGGGAAAGGCCGAGCAGTACTTC; cdr3_aa: CSVDLGQGKAEQYF
clone_size: -; j_call: TRBJ2-4; d_call: TRBD2; v_call: TRBV9; cdr3_nt: TGTGCCAGCAGCGTTAGCGGGACCAATTTCAATGACATTCAGTACTTC; cdr3_aa: CASSVSGTNFNDIQYF